This T cell receptor (beta chain) comes out of a study of T cells after yellow fever vaccination. Turning to the study itself: The SMART-Seq v4 Ultra Low Input method served to prepare the low-cell-number fractions.

V lost 5 bases to trimming and J lost 13 bases, with 15 bases between them. The CDR3 runs 12 residues. As TCR cDNA was made by 5'RACE template switching, a universal primer site and UMIs were added. TCRdb re-analysed the 5' RACE reads in MiXCR, keeping a single row per CDR3 protein. The profile shows hundreds of thousands of distinct CDR3 sequences, 9% to 15% of them singletons. Overall study results and limits: Abundant bulk-derived clonotypes could contaminate FACS-sorted repertoires.

This clonotype was counted at least ten times. What it recognizes is unknown. The V call is TRBV12-3 or TRBV12-4, the J call TRBJ2-1, with D possibly matching TRBD2 (5 bases). This receptor was taken from a man younger than 40 who received the YFV17D yellow fever vaccine. The sample here was PBMCs, taken on the day of the yellow fever booster vaccination. CDR3 in DNA: TGTGCCAGCAGTCAAAGTCGGGGTCCCCAGTTCTTC. Translated, it gives CASSQSRGPQFF.